This TCR beta chain derives from a study of T cell repertoires in cytomegalovirus infection (dated by TCRdb to between 2018 and 2020). Looking at the study overall: Recently identified HLA-C-restricted CMV epitopes, whose presentation resists viral immunomodulation, were targeted by peptide stimulations together with well-studied HLA-B-restricted epitopes. Donor HLA type was relevant to the analysis, as public TCR beta signatures indicated carriage of CMV infection together with the matching HLA type.

Note on this clonotype: Its antigen is still unknown. The record has no base qualities; no much larger clone is one base away.

The instrument was an Illumina HiSeq 1500. The public sequencing data were trimmed at Q25 with fastp and processed into clonotypes with MiXCR by TCRdb, which kept only in-frame beta chains. Entries are consolidated by CDR3 protein sequence, retaining the most common genes and DNA. This sample has roughly 920,000 distinct CDR3 sequences in its table, and less than 35% of those were observed once. The ten largest clones take up 11% to 15% of the sample. Explained via the paper, the treatment or condition label denotes: in vitro stimulation with specific CMV peptide epitopes to enrich CMV-specific T cells. Findings and caveats that apply to the study as a whole: Cumulative frequency of public TCR beta family members discriminated carriers of CMV infection plus the relevant HLA type in this cohort and an independent approximately 400-donor cohort. In the ex vivo response, HLA-C-restricted CMV-specific TCR beta clonotypes were dominant, and in two of eight donors the single most frequent clonotype came from this HLA-C-restricted group.

The junction shows trimming of 5 bases on V and 2 bases on J, plus 12 bases between the germline ends. The CDR3 starts with the cysteine, ends with the phenylalanine, and has 14 residues. This entry keeps only the CDR3 DNA: 42 bases, framed from base 1. CDR1 and CDR2, looked up from the germline V gene, are MNHNS and SASEGT. The chain employs TRBV6-1 and TRBJ2-5; matching of 5 bases hints at TRBD1 as the D gene. The sequencing used cultured CD8+ T cells from PBMCs, collected from culture after CMV antigen stimulation. This receptor was obtained from a human donor in good health (CMV status not recorded). Some clones in this sample may be carry-over from other donors' samples. Here is the DNA: TGTGCCAGCAGTACAGACAGCATACAAGAGACCCAGTACTTC. It translates as CASSTDSIQETQYF.